This T cell receptor (beta chain) was recovered during a study of blood T cell repertoires in COVID-19. As handled by the study authors: Quantification of nucleated cells was approximated via reference gene primer amplification. Here immunoSEQ multiplex PCR was the method, and the copy in TCRdb shows in-frame clones only, minus some. V and J calls and clone size are given by that table; D and trimming were obtained from the DNA. The table has roughly 330,000 clones, 70% to 90% seen once. Per the germline V gene, CDR1 is SEHNR and CDR2 is FQNEAQ (reference sequence). V gave up 4 bases and J gave up 8 bases; unmatched junction bases: 10. This CDR3 is built from 15 residues. The sample holds one count of this clone.

The rearrangement links TRBV7-9 to TRBJ1-4, with TRBD1 matching over 7 bases. The sample consisted of PBMCs or T cells enriched from blood (not recorded which). The sequence was collected from a woman younger than 45 who had recovered from COVID-19. The CDR3 reads CASSSQQGWSEKLFF. For the CDR3, the DNA is TGTGCCAGCAGCTCGCAACAGGGGTGGAGCGAAAAACTGTTTTTT.